This T cell receptor beta chain was observed in a study of blood T cell repertoires in COVID-19. Overall study: COVID-19 samples collected from the United States, Italy and Spain covered acute and convalescent phases. The analysed material was cDNA or gDNA that came from T cells, B-cell-depleted T cells, or PBMCs.

How the authors handled the data: Counts of nucleated cells, estimated from reference gene primer amplification, were obtained. Only in-frame clones appear in the TCRdb table, and some are missing; sequencing was by immunoSEQ multiplex PCR. V and J calls and clone size follow that table, whereas D and trimming were derived from the DNA. The sample includes about 95,000 clones, about four fifths seen only once; the top ten take under 5%. This CDR3 has 16 residues. Patients from Seattle were sampled longitudinally, starting during active infection. The chain links TRBV21-1 to TRBJ2-5; TRBD1, the table's D call, lacks a check against the DNA. TRBV21-1 represents a pseudogene. The sequence was collected from an elderly man with COVID-19, enrolled during active disease. The sample consisted of peripheral blood. CDR3 protein: CASSKWRDRDQETQYF. For the CDR3, the DNA is TGTGCCAGCAGCAAATGGCGGGACAGGGACCAAGAGACCCAGTACTTC.